This entry lists 27 T cell receptor beta chains sequenced from one sample in a study of blood T cell repertoires in COVID-19. The repertoire was sequenced with immunoSEQ multiplex PCR; TCRdb's copy has only in-frame clones and lacks some. The sample carries about 40,000 clones, under 90% recorded once. The sequenced sample consisted of peripheral blood. The receptors were sampled from a man between 65 and 85 years old with acute or convalescent COVID-19.

This clone was counted once. The chain joins TRBV6-5 to TRBJ1-3; 9 bases are a match to TRBD1. The germline V gene encodes CDR1 MNHEY and CDR2 SVGAGI. CDR3 size: 16 residues. V trimming: 4 bases; J trimming: 4 bases; junction bases outside the gene matches: 8. CDR3 amino acids: CASSFEQGAVGNTIYF. The DNA of the CDR3 is TGTGCCAGCAGTTTTGAACAGGGGGCTGTAGGAAACACCATATATTTT.

This clone showed up just a few times. The chain carries TRBV6-5 and TRBJ1-4; 10 nucleotides agree with TRBD1. This CDR3 comprises 16 residues. Looked up from germline, CDR1 is MNHEY and CDR2 is SVGAGI. With V trimmed by 3 bases and J by 8 bases, 9 bases remained unmatched. In nucleotides, the CDR3 is TGTGCCAGCAGTTATTTATATGGACAGGGGGTCGAAAAACTGTTTTTT. As protein: CASSYLYGQGVEKLFF.

This sequence joins TRBV6-5 and TRBJ1-2; 8 bases fit TRBD1. Trimming cost V 7 bases and J 5 bases; bases outside gene matches: 6. This CDR3 has 13 residues. Germline V CDR1 and CDR2: MNHEY, SVGAGI. As DNA, the CDR3 is TGTGCCAGCATACAGGGGGGGTTTTATGGCTACACCTTC. As protein: CASIQGGFYGYTF.

Concerning this clone itself: Relative to the germline gene, one junction end is altered; a read error may explain this. The chain combines TRBV7-7 with TRBJ2-5; TRBD2 might be the D (6 bases). This CDR3 comprises 16 residues. Per the germline V gene, CDR1 is SSHAT and CDR2 is FNYEAQ (reference sequence). In DNA, the CDR3 is TGTGCTAGCAGCCCCCCCTCGGGCGTCCGGGGGGAGACCCAGTACTTC. Its protein is CASSPPSGVRGETQYF.

The chain uses TRBV27 and TRBJ2-7; D possibly corresponds to TRBD2 (5 bases). From germline, CDR1 is MNHEY and CDR2 SMNVEV (reference sequence). V was cut by 5 bases and J by 4 bases, with 9 bases left in between. This CDR3 is 12 amino acids long. The CDR3 DNA follows: TGTGCCAGCAGTGAAAGAGGGTACGAGCAGTACTTC. This translates into CASSERGYEQYF.

This sequence joins TRBV5-5 and TRBJ2-7; D remains ambiguous. This CDR3 has 13 residues. Trimming took 0 bases from V and 1 from J, leaving 5 bases between them. The germline CDR1 and CDR2 sequences are SGHKS and YYEKEE (reference sequence). This CDR3 is CASSLGRSYEQYF. The CDR3 DNA reads as TGTGCCAGCAGCTTGGGCAGGTCCTACGAGCAGTACTTC.

The CDR3 loop is CASSVQGQGASGANVLTF. The CDR3, as DNA: TGTGCCAGCAGCGTGCAGGGACAGGGGGCCTCTGGGGCCAACGTCCTGACTTTC. The chain has TRBV9 and TRBJ2-6, with TRBD1 matching 12 bases. Germline CDR1 reads SGDLS; CDR2 reads YYNGEE. With 2 bases clipped from V and 0 bases from J, the junction kept 3 bases outside the gene matches. CDR3 length: 18 amino acids.

The CDR3 nucleotides are TGCGCCAGCAGCGAGGAAAGGGGGCACCAAGAGACCCAGTACTTC. It encodes CASSEERGHQETQYF. This sequence joins TRBV5-1 and TRBJ2-5; 7 bases are shared with TRBD1. Unmatched junction bases numbered 6, after V lost 4 bases and J lost 0 bases. The CDR3 totals 15 residues. The V gene's germline CDR1 is SGHRS and CDR2 YFSETQ.

The rearrangement links TRBV7-9 to TRBJ2-7, with a tentative D call TRBD1 (6 bases). Between the trimmed V and J ends, which lost 5 bases and 3 bases, there was a span of 20 bases. The CDR3 totals 16 residues. From germline, CDR1 is SEHNR and CDR2 FQNEAQ (reference sequence). The DNA for the CDR3 is TGTGCCAGCAGCCCCCCCAAACTAGGGACATACTACGAGCAGTACTTC. The encoded protein is CASSPPKLGTYYEQYF.

The chain carries TRBV5-1 and TRBJ1-3; no firm D call. Germline loops: CDR1 SGHRS, CDR2 YFSETQ. The CDR3 length is 14 residues. V was pared by 0 bases and J by 4 bases, with 8 bases between. The CDR3 nucleotides read TGCGCCAGCAGCTTGGATGCAGAAGGAAACACCATATATTTT. This sequence encodes CASSLDAEGNTIYF.

CDR3 residues: CASSFRGLNTEAFF. The CDR3 bases are TGTGCCAGCAGCTTTAGGGGGTTGAACACTGAAGCTTTCTTT. The gene calls are TRBV5-5 and TRBJ1-1, with D possibly matching TRBD1 (6 bases). The V end lost 2 bases, the J end lost 0 bases, and 8 bases lay between the germline ends. The CDR3 has 14 residues. Per germline, CDR1 SGHKS and CDR2 YYEKEE (reference sequence).

The J gene is TRBJ2-2, the V gene TRBV7-2; TRBD2 agrees at 8 bases. The CDR3 runs 17 residues. The ends lost 3 bases at V and 4 bases at J; junction bases unmatched: 10. In germline, CDR1 is SGHTA, CDR2 FQGNSA. The CDR3 loop reads CASSFSHTGGVTGELFF. The CDR3 bases are TGTGCCAGCAGCTTCTCACATACGGGGGGGGTCACCGGGGAGCTGTTTTTT. Full variable domain (remainder filled in from reference TRBV7-2 and TRBJ2-2): GAGVSQSPSNKVTEKGKDVELRCDPISGHTALYWYRQSLGQGLEFLIYFQGNSAPDKSGLPSDRFSAERTGGSVSTLTIQRTQQEDSAVYLCASSFSHTGGVTGELFFGEGSRLTVL.

The chain couples TRBV9 to TRBJ2-7; 9 nucleotides agree with TRBD1. This CDR3 spans 15 amino acids. Germline loops: CDR1 SGDLS, CDR2 YYNGEE. The J segment lost 4 bases and the V segment lost 3 bases, leaving 8 bases of the junction unmatched. The CDR3 coding sequence is TGTGCCAGCAGCGCCCGGCTGGGACAGGGTTACGAGCAGTACTTC. Translation: CASSARLGQGYEQYF.

The chain combines TRBV7-3 with TRBJ2-1; 9 bases align to TRBD2. This CDR3 has 16 residues. Germline assignment: CDR1 SGHTA and CDR2 FQGTGA. Unmatched junction bases numbered 8, after V lost 2 bases and J lost 6 bases. As DNA, the CDR3 is TGTGCCAGCAGCTTATATAGCGGGAGCCAAATCAATGAGCAGTTCTTC. It translates to CASSLYSGSQINEQFF.

V gene TRBV6-5 combines with J gene TRBJ2-5, with 8 bases matching TRBD1. V trimming: 2 bases; J trimming: 1 base; junction bases outside the gene matches: 6. This CDR3 comprises 16 residues. The germline V gene encodes CDR1 MNHEY and CDR2 SVGAGI. The CDR3 nucleotides read TGTGCCAGCAGTTACGGCATCACAGGGGGCCAAGAGACCCAGTACTTC. It specifies CASSYGITGGQETQYF.

The chain employs TRBV11-1 and TRBJ2-1; the D gene is possibly TRBD2 (5 bases). This CDR3 has 15 amino acids. V was cut by 6 bases and J by 1 base, with 13 bases left in between. Germline V gene data show CDR1 as SGHAT and CDR2 as FQDESV (reference sequence). CDR3 amino acids: CASRFPVASYNEQFF. The CDR3 DNA reads TGTGCCAGCAGATTCCCGGTAGCGTCCTACAATGAGCAGTTCTTC.

The chain joins TRBV29-1 to TRBJ2-7, with 11 bases identical to TRBD2. Germline V CDR1 and CDR2: SQVTM, ANQGSEA. CDR3 length: 13 residues. V lost 7 bases and J lost 6; bases outside the gene matches: 8. The CDR3 region has the DNA TGCAGCGGAACTAGCGGGAGTTTCTCCGAGCAGTACTTC. This encodes CSGTSGSFSEQYF.

The rearrangement uses TRBV4-1 and TRBJ2-7; 14 positions agree with TRBD2. The ends lost 1 base at V and 2 bases at J; junction bases unmatched: 4. The CDR3 is 17 residues long. Germline V gene data show CDR1 as MGHRA and CDR2 as YSYEKL. CDR3 residues: CASSQATGLAGAYEQYF. CDR3 in DNA: TGCGCCAGCAGCCAAGCCACGGGACTAGCGGGAGCCTACGAGCAGTACTTC.

The chain uses TRBV27 and TRBJ2-5, with 14 bases that match TRBD2. This CDR3 comprises 18 residues. Trimming at V came to 2 bases and at J to 0 bases, leaving 5 bases not matched to a gene. Germline loops: CDR1 MNHEY, CDR2 SMNVEV (reference sequence). CDR3 coding DNA: TGTGCCAGCAGTTTAGTGACTAGCGGGAGGGTATACCAAGAGACCCAGTACTTC. It codes for CASSLVTSGRVYQETQYF.

The rearrangement joins TRBV4-3 to TRBJ2-7; D is possibly TRBD1 (5 bases). V lost 1 base to trimming and J lost 7 bases, with 14 bases between them. This CDR3 is 14 amino acids long. Per germline, CDR1 LGHNA and CDR2 YSLEER. The CDR3 reads CASSQALGAWEQYF. CDR3 bases: TGCGCCAGCAGCCAAGCCTTAGGGGCGTGGGAGCAGTACTTC.

The genes are TRBV6-4 and TRBJ1-1, with D possibly being TRBD1 (6 bases). Between the trimmed V and J ends, which lost 6 bases and 4 bases, there was a span of 12 bases. This CDR3 is built from 13 residues. In germline, CDR1 is MRHNA, CDR2 SNTAGT. The CDR3: CASSYREGTEAFF. The CDR3 DNA follows: TGTGCCAGCAGCTACAGGGAGGGCACTGAAGCTTTCTTT.

The chain uses TRBV7-2 and TRBJ2-5, with D possibly matching TRBD1 (6 bases). CDR1 SGHTA and CDR2 FQGNSA come from the germline V gene. This CDR3 contains 14 residues. Deletions cut 4 bases from V and 5 bases from J, with 14 bases between. Here the CDR3 reads CASSSNRAQETQYF. DNA for the CDR3: TGTGCCAGCAGCTCCAACAGGGCTCAGGAGACCCAGTACTTC.

The chain uses TRBV10-3 and TRBJ2-7, with 7 bases lining up with TRBD2. Germline lookup yields CDR1 ENHRY and CDR2 SYGVKD. With V trimmed by 3 bases and J by 2 bases, 7 bases remained unmatched. The CDR3 sequence is 15 residues long. CDR3 residues: CAISEGLAETYEQYF. CDR3 DNA sequence: TGTGCCATCAGTGAAGGGCTAGCGGAAACCTACGAGCAGTACTTC.

The chain uses TRBV28 and TRBJ2-3, with 8 bases that match TRBD2. This CDR3 contains 15 residues. Germline values: CDR1 MDHEN, CDR2 SYDVKM. J gave up 5 bases and V 7 bases, and 11 bases lay outside the gene matches. This CDR3 is CASKFWRAGGDTQYF. The CDR3 coding sequence is TGTGCCAGCAAGTTTTGGAGGGCGGGAGGAGATACGCAGTATTTT.

V gene TRBV6-5 combines with J gene TRBJ1-3, with 8 bases aligning to TRBD1. The germline V gene has CDR1 MNHEY and CDR2 SVGAGI. The V and J ends lost 6 bases and 4 bases, in that order; junction bases with no gene match: 2. This CDR3 has 13 amino acids. The CDR3 sequence is CASSDRGGNTIYF. The DNA of the CDR3 is TGTGCCAGCAGCGACAGGGGAGGAAACACCATATATTTT.

V gene TRBV7-2 combines with J gene TRBJ1-2; D gene ambiguous. The CDR3 sequence is 14 residues long. The V gene lost 1 base and the J gene lost 4 bases, with 10 bases spanning the gap. Germline assignment: CDR1 SGHTA and CDR2 FQGNSA. The CDR3 reads CASSLDWRLYGYTF. The DNA of the CDR3 is TGTGCCAGCAGCTTAGACTGGCGGCTCTATGGCTACACCTTC. The whole variable domain, remainder taken from reference TRBV7-2 and TRBJ1-2, is GAGVSQSPSNKVTEKGKDVELRCDPISGHTALYWYRQSLGQGLEFLIYFQGNSAPDKSGLPSDRFSAERTGGSVSTLTIQRTQQEDSAVYLCASSLDWRLYGYTFGSGTRLTVV.

This sequence joins TRBV12-3 or TRBV12-4 and TRBJ1-2; no definite D call. With 3 bases removed from V and 7 bases from J, the gap between germline ends came to 12 bases. This CDR3 spans 13 amino acids. CDR3 residues: CASSLTGMSGYTF. CDR3 coding DNA: TGTGCCAGCAGTTTGACGGGGATGAGTGGCTACACCTTC.